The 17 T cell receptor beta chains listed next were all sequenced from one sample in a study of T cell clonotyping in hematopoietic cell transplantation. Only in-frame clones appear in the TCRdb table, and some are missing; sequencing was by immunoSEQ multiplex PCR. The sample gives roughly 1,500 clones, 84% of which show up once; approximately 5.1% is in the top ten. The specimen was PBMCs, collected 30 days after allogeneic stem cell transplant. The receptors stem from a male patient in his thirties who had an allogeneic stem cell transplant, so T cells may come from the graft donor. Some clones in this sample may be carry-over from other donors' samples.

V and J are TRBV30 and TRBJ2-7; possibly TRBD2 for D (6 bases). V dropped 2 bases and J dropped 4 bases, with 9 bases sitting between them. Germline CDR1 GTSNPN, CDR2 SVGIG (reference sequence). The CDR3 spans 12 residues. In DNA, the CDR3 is TGTGCCTGGAGTTGGGGGGATTACGAGCAGTACTTC. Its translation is CAWSWGDYEQYF. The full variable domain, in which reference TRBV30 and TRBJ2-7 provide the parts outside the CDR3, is SQTIHQWPATLVQPVGSPLSLECTVEGTSNPNLYWYRQAAGRGLQLLFYSVGIGQISSEVPQNLSASRPQDRQFILSSKKLLLSDSGFYLCAWSWGDYEQYFGPGTRLTVT.

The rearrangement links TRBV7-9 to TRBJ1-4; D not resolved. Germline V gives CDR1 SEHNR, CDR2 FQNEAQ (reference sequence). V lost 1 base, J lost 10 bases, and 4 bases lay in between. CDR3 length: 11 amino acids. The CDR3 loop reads CASSLEGKLFF. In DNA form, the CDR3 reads TGTGCCAGCAGCTTAGAAGGAAAACTGTTTTTT. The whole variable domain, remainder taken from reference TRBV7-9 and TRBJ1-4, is DTGVSQNPRHKITKRGQNVTFRCDPISEHNRLYWYRQTLGQGPEFLTYFQNEAQLEKSRLLSDRFSAERPKGSFSTLEIQRTEQGDSAMYLCASSLEGKLFFGSGTQLSVL.

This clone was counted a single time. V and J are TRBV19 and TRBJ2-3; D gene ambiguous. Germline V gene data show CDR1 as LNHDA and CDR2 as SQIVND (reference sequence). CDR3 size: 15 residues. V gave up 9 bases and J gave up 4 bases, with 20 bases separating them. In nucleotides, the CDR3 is TGTGCCAGCACACCTCTAGGTCGTGTCGCAGATACGCAGTATTTT. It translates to CASTPLGRVADTQYF.

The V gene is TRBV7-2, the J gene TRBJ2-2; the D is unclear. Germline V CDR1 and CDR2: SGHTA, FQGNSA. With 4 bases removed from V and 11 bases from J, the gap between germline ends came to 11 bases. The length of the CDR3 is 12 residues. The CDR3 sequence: CASSSGPTELFF. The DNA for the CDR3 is TGTGCCAGCAGCTCGGGCCCAACAGAGCTGTTTTTT. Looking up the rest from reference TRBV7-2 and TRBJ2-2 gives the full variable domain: GAGVSQSPSNKVTEKGKDVELRCDPISGHTALYWYRQSLGQGLEFLIYFQGNSAPDKSGLPSDRFSAERTGGSVSTLTIQRTQQEDSAVYLCASSSGPTELFFGEGSRLTVL.

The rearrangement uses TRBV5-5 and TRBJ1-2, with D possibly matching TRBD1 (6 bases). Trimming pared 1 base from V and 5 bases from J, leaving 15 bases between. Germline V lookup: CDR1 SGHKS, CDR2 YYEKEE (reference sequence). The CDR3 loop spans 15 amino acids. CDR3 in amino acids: CASSLSGRGGYGYTF. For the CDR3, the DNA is TGTGCCAGCAGCTTGTCCGGCAGGGGAGGATATGGCTACACCTTC. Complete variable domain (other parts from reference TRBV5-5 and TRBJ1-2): DAGVTQSPTHLIKTRGQQVTLRCSPISGHKSVSWYQQVLGQGPQFIFQYYEKEERGRGNFPDRFSARQFPNYSSELNVNALLLGDSALYLCASSLSGRGGYGYTFGSGTRLTVV.

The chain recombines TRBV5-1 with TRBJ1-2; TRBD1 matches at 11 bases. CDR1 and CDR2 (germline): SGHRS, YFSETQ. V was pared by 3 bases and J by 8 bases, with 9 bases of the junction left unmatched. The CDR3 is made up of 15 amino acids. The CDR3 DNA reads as TGCGCCAGCAGCTCGGACCCCGGGACAGGGGGAGGCTACACCTTC. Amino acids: CASSSDPGTGGGYTF.

The CDR3 spells CASSLRGNGNTEAFF. In DNA form, the CDR3 reads TGTGCCAGCAGCTTAAGGGGTAACGGGAACACTGAAGCTTTCTTT. The chain uses TRBV11-2 and TRBJ1-1; perhaps TRBD1 as D (5 bases). The V end was cut by 2 bases, the J end by 1 base, with 11 bases between. Germline-derived CDR1 and CDR2 are SGHAT and FQNNGV. This CDR3 is 15 amino acids long.

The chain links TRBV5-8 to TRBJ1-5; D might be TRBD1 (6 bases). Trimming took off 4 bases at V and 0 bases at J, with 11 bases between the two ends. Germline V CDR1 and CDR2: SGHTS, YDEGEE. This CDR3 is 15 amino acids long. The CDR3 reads CASSRYRVSNQPQHF. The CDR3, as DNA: TGTGCCAGCAGCCGTTACAGGGTTAGCAATCAGCCCCAGCATTTT.

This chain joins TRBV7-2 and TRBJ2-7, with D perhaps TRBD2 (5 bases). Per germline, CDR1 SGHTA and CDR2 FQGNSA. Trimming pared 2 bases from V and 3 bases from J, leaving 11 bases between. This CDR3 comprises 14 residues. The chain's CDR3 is CASSLSSAGYEQYF. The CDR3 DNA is TGTGCCAGCAGCTTAAGTTCGGCGGGCTACGAGCAGTACTTC.

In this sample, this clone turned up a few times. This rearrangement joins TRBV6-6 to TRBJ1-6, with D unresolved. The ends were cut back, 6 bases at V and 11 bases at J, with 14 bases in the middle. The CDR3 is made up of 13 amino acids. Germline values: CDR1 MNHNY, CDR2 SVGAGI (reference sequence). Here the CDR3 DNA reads TGTGCCAGCAGCCTAACATCGGACGCACCCCTCCACTTT. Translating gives CASSLTSDAPLHF.

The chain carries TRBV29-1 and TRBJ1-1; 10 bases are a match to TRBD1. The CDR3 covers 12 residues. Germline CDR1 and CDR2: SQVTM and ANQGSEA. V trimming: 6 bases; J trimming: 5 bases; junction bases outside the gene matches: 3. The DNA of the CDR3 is TGCAGCGTGGGGACAGGGGCTACTGAAGCTTTCTTT. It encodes CSVGTGATEAFF.

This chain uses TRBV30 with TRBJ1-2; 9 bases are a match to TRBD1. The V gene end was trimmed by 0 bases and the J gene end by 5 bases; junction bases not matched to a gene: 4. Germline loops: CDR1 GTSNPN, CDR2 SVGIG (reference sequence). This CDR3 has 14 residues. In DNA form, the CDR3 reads TGTGCCTGGAGTGTACAGACAGGGGGGTATGGCTACACCTTC. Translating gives CAWSVQTGGYGYTF. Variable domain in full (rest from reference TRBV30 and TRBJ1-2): SQTIHQWPATLVQPVGSPLSLECTVEGTSNPNLYWYRQAAGRGLQLLFYSVGIGQISSEVPQNLSASRPQDRQFILSSKKLLLSDSGFYLCAWSVQTGGYGYTFGSGTRLTVV.

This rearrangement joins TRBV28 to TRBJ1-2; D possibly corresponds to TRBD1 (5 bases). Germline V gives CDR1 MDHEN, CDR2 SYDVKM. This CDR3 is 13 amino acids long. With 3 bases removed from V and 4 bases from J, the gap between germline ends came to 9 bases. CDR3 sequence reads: CASSLGRFYGYTF. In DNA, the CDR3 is TGTGCCAGCAGTTTGGGACGGTTCTATGGCTACACCTTC.

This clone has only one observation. CDR3 bases: TGTGCCAGCAGATTACAGGGGAGCGCAGATACGCAGTATTTT. This encodes CASRLQGSADTQYF. This chain joins TRBV6-1 and TRBJ2-3; TRBD1 matches at 7 bases. The V gene end was trimmed by 6 bases and the J gene end by 4 bases; junction bases not matched to a gene: 7. CDR1 and CDR2 from the germline V gene are MNHNS and SASEGT. This CDR3 contains 14 residues.

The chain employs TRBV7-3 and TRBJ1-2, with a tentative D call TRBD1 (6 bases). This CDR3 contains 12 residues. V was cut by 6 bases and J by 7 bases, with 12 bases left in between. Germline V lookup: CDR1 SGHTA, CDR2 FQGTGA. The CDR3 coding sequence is TGTGCCAGCAGTCCGACAGGCATTGGCTACACCTTC. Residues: CASSPTGIGYTF. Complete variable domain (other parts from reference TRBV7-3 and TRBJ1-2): GAGVSQTPSNKVTEKGKYVELRCDPISGHTALYWYRQSLGQGPEFLIYFQGTGAADDSGLPNDRFFAVRPEGSVSTLKIQRTERGDSAVYLCASSPTGIGYTFGSGTRLTVV.

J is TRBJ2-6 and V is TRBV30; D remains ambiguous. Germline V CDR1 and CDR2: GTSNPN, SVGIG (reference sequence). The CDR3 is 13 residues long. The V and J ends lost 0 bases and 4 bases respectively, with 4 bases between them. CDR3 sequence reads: CAWSVGGANVLTF. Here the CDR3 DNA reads TGTGCCTGGAGTGTCGGAGGGGCCAACGTCCTGACTTTC. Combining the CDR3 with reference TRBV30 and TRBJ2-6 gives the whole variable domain SQTIHQWPATLVQPVGSPLSLECTVEGTSNPNLYWYRQAAGRGLQLLFYSVGIGQISSEVPQNLSASRPQDRQFILSSKKLLLSDSGFYLCAWSVGGANVLTFGAGSRLTVL.

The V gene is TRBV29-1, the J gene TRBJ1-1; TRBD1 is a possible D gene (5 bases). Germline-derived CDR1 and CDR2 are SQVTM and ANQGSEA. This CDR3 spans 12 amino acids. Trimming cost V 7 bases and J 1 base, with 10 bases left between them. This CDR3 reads CSGGGWNTEAFF. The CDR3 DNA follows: TGCAGCGGGGGGGGATGGAACACTGAAGCTTTCTTT.